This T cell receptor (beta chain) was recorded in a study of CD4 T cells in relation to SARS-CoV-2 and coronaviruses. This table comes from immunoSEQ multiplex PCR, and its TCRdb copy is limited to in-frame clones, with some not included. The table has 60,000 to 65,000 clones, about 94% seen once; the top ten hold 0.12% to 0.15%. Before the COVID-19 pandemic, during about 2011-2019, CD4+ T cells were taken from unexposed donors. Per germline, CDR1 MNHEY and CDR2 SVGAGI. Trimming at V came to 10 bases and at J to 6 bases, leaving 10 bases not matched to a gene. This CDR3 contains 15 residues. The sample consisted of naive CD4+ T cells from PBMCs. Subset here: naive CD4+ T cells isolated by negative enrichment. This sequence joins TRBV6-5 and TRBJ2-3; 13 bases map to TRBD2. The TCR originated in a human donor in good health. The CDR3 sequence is CAIQRTSGSHDTQYF. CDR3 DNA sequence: TGTGCCATACAGAGGACTAGCGGGAGTCATGATACGCAGTATTTT.